The 12 T cell receptor beta chains listed next were all sequenced from one sample in a study of metastatic and nonmetastatic thyroid tumors. TCRdb reprocessed the PCR reads via MiXCR. The table has 34,000 or so clones, roughly a fifth seen once; the top ten hold 6.5% to 8%. Each patient went into thyroid surgery without having received any treatment. The sequenced sample was blood. These receptors were collected from a female donor with papillary thyroid cancer or a benign thyroid nodule (not recorded which). Some clones in this sample may be carry-over from other donors' samples.

This clone occurred a few times. The chain is built from TRBV12-3 or TRBV12-4 and TRBJ2-1; TRBD2 aligns across 10 bases. The length of the CDR3 is 15 residues. The J segment lost 4 bases and the V segment lost 2 bases, leaving 2 bases of the junction unmatched. In DNA, the CDR3 is TGTGCCAGCAGTTTAACTAGCGGGACATACAATGAGCAGTTCTTC. This codes for CASSLTSGTYNEQFF.

This clone was recorded many times. CDR3 amino acids: CSVEESEAFF. The CDR3 DNA reads TGCAGCGTTGAAGAAAGTGAAGCTTTCTTT. The gene calls are TRBV29-1 and TRBJ1-1, with D uncertain. The V gene's germline CDR1 is SQVTM and CDR2 ANQGSEA. Trimming pared 0 bases from V and 7 bases from J, leaving 3 bases between. The CDR3 covers 10 residues. The full variable domain, its missing parts supplied by reference TRBV29-1 and TRBJ1-1, is SAVISQKPSRDICQRGTSLTIQCQVDSQVTMMFWYRQQPGQSLTLIATANQGSEATYESGFVIDKFPISRPNLTFSTLTVSNMSPEDSSIYLCSVEESEAFFGQGTRLTVV.

The chain joins TRBV6-1 to TRBJ1-6; 11 bases are shared with TRBD1. CDR3 length: 18 residues. V shed 5 bases and J 7 bases; nucleotides not matched to a gene: 13. Germline V CDR1 and CDR2: MNHNS, SASEGT. The CDR3 nucleotides read TGTGCCAGCAGTCTAGGGCCTGGACAGGGGGCTCAGAATTCACCCCTCCACTTT. Translating it yields CASSLGPGQGAQNSPLHF.

This clone showed up many times. The chain employs TRBV29-1 and TRBJ1-6, with TRBD1 as a possible D gene (6 bases). The germline V gene encodes CDR1 SQVTM and CDR2 ANQGSEA. V lost 3 bases to trimming and J lost 10 bases, with 13 bases between them. CDR3 length: 13 amino acids. CDR3 sequence (DNA): TGCAGCGTTGAGGAAGGGGGGAGCTCACCCCTCCACTTT. Its protein product is CSVEEGGSSPLHF.

This chain joins TRBV12-3 or TRBV12-4 and TRBJ2-2; D unclear. The V end lost 6 bases, the J end lost 4 bases, and 15 bases lay between the germline ends. The CDR3 runs 15 residues. CDR3 sequence (DNA): TGTGCCAGCAGAGCTCCCTCTGGGTCCACCGGGGAGCTGTTTTTT. It is translated as CASRAPSGSTGELFF.

This clone was recorded many times. The V gene is TRBV10-3, the J gene TRBJ1-1; no clear D gene. Germline CDR1 ENHRY, CDR2 SYGVKD. V was trimmed by 4 bases and J by 1 base, leaving 7 bases between them. The length of the CDR3 is 13 residues. CDR3 in DNA: TGTGCCATCAGTGGGTCCCCGAACACTGAAGCTTTCTTT. Its translation: CAISGSPNTEAFF.

This clone has ten or more counts. The V and J genes are TRBV19 and TRBJ2-3; perhaps TRBD2 as D (6 bases). The germline V gene has CDR1 LNHDA and CDR2 SQIVND (reference sequence). The CDR3 consists of 13 residues. Trimming stripped 3 bases from V and 3 bases from J, with 7 bases between. The CDR3 DNA is TGTGCCAGTAGTATCCGGGAGACAGATACGCAGTATTTT. Translated, it gives CASSIRETDTQYF. The whole variable domain, filled in from reference TRBV19 and TRBJ2-3, reads DGGITQSPKYLFRKEGQNVTLSCEQNLNHDAMYWYRQDPGQGLRLIYYSQIVNDFQKGDIAEGYSVSREKKESFPLTVTSAQKNPTAFYLCASSIRETDTQYFGPGTRLTVL.

The chain couples TRBV6-1 to TRBJ2-5; D gene unclear. V was clipped by 4 bases and J by 5 bases, with 20 bases between them. Germline V gives CDR1 MNHNS, CDR2 SASEGT. This CDR3 spans 16 amino acids. CDR3 DNA: TGTGCCAGCAGTGGACAACGGACCCCTTCCGCGGAGACCCAGTACTTC. As protein: CASSGQRTPSAETQYF.

This clone was picked up a small number of times. This chain links TRBV27 with TRBJ2-3; 14 positions match TRBD2. With V trimmed by 9 bases and J by 1 base, 9 bases remained unmatched. The CDR3 runs 17 residues. Looked up from germline, CDR1 is MNHEY and CDR2 is SMNVEV (reference sequence). This CDR3 is CASRSGTSGRGTDTQYF. In DNA form, the CDR3 reads TGTGCCAGTCGATCCGGGACTAGCGGGAGAGGCACAGATACGCAGTATTTT.

This clone is categorized as medium-sized. The rearrangement links TRBV11-2 to TRBJ1-6, with 8 bases fitting TRBD1. Germline V gene data show CDR1 as SGHAT and CDR2 as FQNNGV. Trimming at V came to 4 bases and at J to 10 bases, leaving 12 bases not matched to a gene. This CDR3 has 16 residues. The CDR3 DNA follows: TGTGCCAGCAGCTCGCTGGACAGGGACAGGCGGTCACCCCTCCACTTT. Translation gives CASSSLDRDRRSPLHF.

This clone was detected many times. A much larger clone lies a single base off, so this may be a read error. The rearrangement links TRBV2 to TRBJ1-2; 9 nucleotides align to TRBD1. CDR1 and CDR2 from the germline V gene are SNHLY and FYNNEI. This CDR3 is built from 14 residues. V was clipped by 6 bases and J by 4 bases; unmatched bases: 6. CDR3 nucleotides: TGTGCCAGCAGCCCCCCGGGACAGGGCTATGGCTACACCTTC. This gives the protein CASSPPGQGYGYTF.

This clone was detected many times. This chain uses TRBV5-5 with TRBJ2-7; D gene uncertain. The CDR3 length is 15 residues. V lost 1 base and J lost 2, with 13 bases in between. Per the germline V gene, CDR1 is SGHKS and CDR2 is YYEKEE (reference sequence). This CDR3 reads CASSLSRWSTYEQYF. The CDR3 nucleotides read TGTGCCAGCAGCTTGTCACGGTGGTCTACCTACGAGCAGTACTTC.